A selection of T cell receptor beta chains follows, all from one sample in a study of radiotherapy plus CTLA-4 blockade in lung cancer. Sequenced by immunoSEQ multiplex PCR; TCRdb stores in-frame clones only, minus some. The table shows about 110,000 clones, with over 65% occurring only once. Here the sequenced sample was peripheral blood, taken from a patient treated with radiotherapy plus ipilimumab. The source of these receptors is a human donor with non-small cell lung cancer that progressed on radiotherapy plus ipilimumab. Some clones in this sample may be carry-over from other donors' samples. Each CDR3 is given without its conserved first and last residue. Each record gives: clone size, V gene, CDR3 protein. Size values are once, few and many counts, or a class for expanded clones, and some rows have none.

once,TRBV5-8,ASSLGTTDTQY
NA,TRBV19,ASSIVDRETDTQY
NA,TRBV7-8,ASSLVTENTEAF
once,TRBV6-5,ASRKTGGGYGYT
NA,TRBV25-1,ASKGVGSTEAF
NA,TRBV6-5,ASSPTGVYYEQY
NA,TRBV5-1,ASSLARTGNTIY
NA,TRBV30,AWSALSLNNEQF
NA,TRBV4-3,ASSQLNRDSQETQY
NA,TRBV19,ASSITGTSGNTIY
NA,TRBV7-2,ASSLAAGSGNTIY
NA,TRBV7-2,ASSARGGSETQY
once,TRBV18,ASSPLTTAVGNTIY
NA,TRBV7-6,ASSLDREETQY
NA,TRBV6-5,ASSSPQRNTEAF
NA,TRBV5-1,ASSLGIQGYSYEQY
NA,TRBV5-6,ASSLGFSYEQY
NA,TRBV5-4,ASSLGLHTDTQY
NA,TRBV15,ATSITGGRGEQY
NA,TRBV5-6,ASSLMGGSTGELF
NA,TRBV29-1,SVIVWTSSYEQY
NA,TRBV4-2,ASSPRTANYGYT
NA,TRBV2,ASSEIGLDIQY
NA,TRBV19,ASSVRRTGGNRNTEAF
NA,TRBV14,ASPCYEQY
NA,TRBV20-1,SARAGYEQY
NA,TRBV13,ASSLESRDEAF
few,TRBV7-9,ASSLVGSFSNYGYT
once,TRBV19,ASSPSRNTDTQY
few,TRBV10-3,AISESRGPNEKLF
NA,TRBV5-1,ASSLSGTGTTYWTYEQY
NA,TRBV5-6,ASTLLDNYGYT
NA,TRBV6-5,ASRKSSYEQY
NA,TRBV9,ASSVDRNTGELF
NA,TRBV19,ASSHPGGTDTRNYGYT
NA,TRBV6-6,ASSYSPGTSTEAF
NA,TRBV28,ASTQTGSEQY
NA,TRBV5-1,ASSLGGSTDTQY
few,TRBV11-2,ASSTRRYEQY
NA,TRBV10-3,AISGTELGTEAF
NA,TRBV7-2,ASSSPNLNGYT
NA,TRBV10-3,AISEGVGGSGF
NA,TRBV4-2,ASSHFRDNYEQY
NA,TRBV10-1,ASSESYPYYEQY
once,TRBV19,ASSRFRQGAHYGYT
NA,TRBV2,ASSEEVAGTDTQY
NA,TRBV6-5,ASSYSSVGGRDTQY
NA,TRBV18,ASSPLVGAPAHMSKNIQY
NA,TRBV18,ASSTGFDYEQY
NA,TRBV7-3,ASSQLAGRTDTQY
NA,TRBV19,ASSELQGLGNTIY
once,TRBV15,ATSRDGGLGSPLH
NA,TRBV9,ASSVDVLAGGLTGELF
NA,TRBV9,ASSVAILAWETQY
once,TRBV5-1,ASTWDSVGTTEAF
NA,TRBV27,ASSLFQGQETQY
NA,TRBV6-5,ASSSSGNYGYT
NA,TRBV15,ATSRVYRGETQY